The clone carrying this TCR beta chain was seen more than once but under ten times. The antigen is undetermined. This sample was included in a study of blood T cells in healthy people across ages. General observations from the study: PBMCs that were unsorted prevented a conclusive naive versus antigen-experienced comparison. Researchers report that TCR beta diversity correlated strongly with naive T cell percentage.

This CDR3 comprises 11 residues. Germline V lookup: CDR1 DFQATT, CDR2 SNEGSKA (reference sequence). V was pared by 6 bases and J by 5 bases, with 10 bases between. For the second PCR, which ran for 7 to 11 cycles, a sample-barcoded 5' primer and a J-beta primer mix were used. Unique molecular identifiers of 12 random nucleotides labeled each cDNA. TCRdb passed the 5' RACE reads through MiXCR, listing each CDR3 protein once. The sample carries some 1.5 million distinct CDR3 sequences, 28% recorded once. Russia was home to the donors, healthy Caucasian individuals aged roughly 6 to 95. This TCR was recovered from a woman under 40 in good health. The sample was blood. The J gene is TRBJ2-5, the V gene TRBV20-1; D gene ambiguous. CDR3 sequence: CSALNTETQYF. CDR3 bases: TGCAGTGCCCTCAACACGGAGACCCAGTACTTC.